These 31 T cell receptor beta chains were sequenced from one sample in a study of identical twins. Each CDR3 protein gets one entry after TCRdb re-called the 5' RACE reads with MiXCR. The table records some 1,700,000 distinct CDR3 sequences, under 35% of them present only once. The sequenced material came from cord blood. All receptors derive from a newborn girl in good health.

This chain joins TRBV6-6 and TRBJ2-3; 9 bases fit TRBD2. The CDR3 runs 13 residues. Germline CDR1 is MNHNY and CDR2 is SVGAGI (reference sequence). V lost 4 bases, J lost 5 bases, and 1 base stayed unmatched. In DNA, the CDR3 is TGTGCCAGCAGTTCAGCGGGGGGAGATACGCAGTATTTT. As protein: CASSSAGGDTQYF.

CDR3 DNA sequence: TGCGCCAGCAGATGGGGCCCCGCCTCCTACAATGAGCAGTTCTTC. It translates to CASRWGPASYNEQFF. J is TRBJ2-1 and V is TRBV5-1; D is possibly TRBD1 (5 bases). This CDR3 region has 15 residues. The V gene's germline CDR1 is SGHRS and CDR2 YFSETQ. Trimming cost V 5 bases and J 0 bases, with 12 bases left between them.

The chain links TRBV6-5 to TRBJ1-3; D unclear. Trimming cost V 6 bases and J 0 bases, with 15 bases left between them. CDR1 MNHEY and CDR2 SVGAGI come from the germline V gene. The CDR3 is made up of 16 amino acids. The CDR3: CASSTGRAGSGNTIYF. The CDR3 DNA sequence: TGTGCCAGCAGCACTGGACGCGCCGGCTCTGGAAACACCATATATTTT.

The V call is TRBV11-1, the J call TRBJ2-6, with D perhaps matching TRBD1 (6 bases). Germline V gene lookup returns CDR1 SGHAT and CDR2 FQDESV (reference sequence). The CDR3 covers 15 residues. Trimming left V 8 bases short and J 2 bases short, with 13 bases between. The DNA of the CDR3 is TGTGCCAGCGCGTCAGGGGTGACTGGGGCCAACGTCCTGACTTTC. Amino acids: CASASGVTGANVLTF.

The chain employs TRBV9 and TRBJ2-7, with a weak D call TRBD1 (5 bases). V shed 5 bases and J shed 2 bases, with 20 bases lying between them. This CDR3 is built from 16 residues. CDR1 SGDLS and CDR2 YYNGEE come from the germline V gene. The CDR3 protein is CASRRNRQRYAYEQYF. The CDR3 bases are TGTGCCAGCAGGCGGAATAGACAGCGATACGCCTACGAGCAGTACTTC.

The chain links TRBV21-1 to TRBJ2-5. TRBV21-1 counts as a pseudogene. The CDR3 length is 16 residues. The CDR3: CASSRDGGGGYNEQYF. The CDR3 region has the DNA TGTGCCAGCAGCAGAGATGGCGGCGGCGGCTACAATGAGCAGTACTTC.

The V call is TRBV20-1, the J call TRBJ1-2, with TRBD1 matching over 7 bases. CDR1 and CDR2 (germline): DFQATT, SNEGSKA (reference sequence). CDR3 size: 15 residues. J gave up 4 bases and V 0 bases, and 8 bases lay outside the gene matches. CDR3 region: CSARDLTDRVYGYTF. CDR3 coding DNA: TGCAGTGCTAGAGATCTCACCGACAGGGTCTATGGCTACACCTTC.

This clonotype came up a few times. The chain uses TRBV6-6 and TRBJ2-3, with D possibly being TRBD2 (6 bases). The V gene's germline CDR1 is MNHNY and CDR2 SVGAGI (reference sequence). The CDR3 is made up of 15 amino acids. Trimming stripped 6 bases from V and 2 bases from J, with 15 bases between. This CDR3 is CASSRLGRYTDTQYF. The CDR3, as DNA: TGTGCCAGCAGCCGCCTGGGGAGGTACACAGATACGCAGTATTTT.

This clonotype showed up just a few times. The chain carries TRBV20-1 and TRBJ1-2; 7 positions agree with TRBD1. The CDR3 sequence is 12 residues long. Germline lookup yields CDR1 DFQATT and CDR2 SNEGSKA (reference sequence). V gave up 6 bases and J gave up 5 bases; unmatched junction bases: 6. As DNA, the CDR3 is TGCAGTGCCATGGGACAGATTTATGGCTACACCTTC. Encoded protein: CSAMGQIYGYTF.

This clonotype has more than one count but fewer than ten. CDR3 residues: CASTGEGREFF. CDR3 in DNA: TGTGCCAGCACCGGAGAAGGGCGGGAGTTTTTT. This sequence joins TRBV6-5 and TRBJ1-4; D is undetermined. Trimming stripped 7 bases from V and 16 bases from J, with 16 bases between. This CDR3 spans 11 amino acids. The V gene's germline CDR1 is MNHEY and CDR2 SVGAGI.

The chain uses TRBV6-5 and TRBJ1-2; 7 nucleotides match TRBD1. The V and J ends lost 0 bases and 0 bases, in that order; junction bases with no gene match: 4. The CDR3 consists of 16 residues. The germline gives CDR1 MNHEY, CDR2 SVGAGI. The CDR3 nucleotides read TGTGCCAGCAGTTACTCGGACAGGCCATCTAACTATGGCTACACCTTC. Amino acid sequence: CASSYSDRPSNYGYTF.

This clonotype has more than one count but fewer than ten. This rearrangement joins TRBV6-5 to TRBJ2-7; TRBD1 aligns across 9 bases. CDR3 length: 15 residues. Germline values: CDR1 MNHEY, CDR2 SVGAGI. J was trimmed by 3 bases and V by 5 bases; bases with no gene match: 8. The CDR3 nucleotides are TGTGCCAGCAGTCGTCGGGACAGGGTAGGCTACGAGCAGTACTTC. Encoded protein: CASSRRDRVGYEQYF.

The chain combines TRBV6-6 with TRBJ1-1; D possibly corresponds to TRBD1 (6 bases). Looked up from germline, CDR1 is MNHNY and CDR2 is SVGAGI (reference sequence). Trimming took off 6 bases at V and 4 bases at J, with 12 bases between the two ends. This CDR3 comprises 13 residues. CDR3 in DNA: TGTGCCAGCAGCTTCGACAGGACCACTGAAGCTTTCTTT. It encodes CASSFDRTTEAFF.

This clonotype has just a few counts. V usage is TRBV25-1 and J usage is TRBJ2-5, with TRBD2 matching 7 bases. Germline V lookup: CDR1 MGHDK, CDR2 SYGVNS. The CDR3 sequence is 15 residues long. V lost 3 bases to trimming and J lost 1 base; unmatched junction nucleotides: 5. This CDR3 reads CASSETSGVQETQYF. CDR3 coding DNA: TGTGCCAGCAGTGAGACGAGCGGGGTCCAAGAGACCCAGTACTTC.

This clonotype was recorded a few times. The chain links TRBV9 to TRBJ2-5; possible D gene TRBD2, 6 bases. The V end was cut by 1 base, the J end by 11 bases, with 24 bases between. The CDR3 sequence is 16 residues long. CDR1 and CDR2 from the germline V gene are SGDLS and YYNGEE. This CDR3 reads CASSVYQGPPFREQYF. As DNA, the CDR3 is TGTGCCAGCAGCGTATATCAGGGTCCCCCATTTCGGGAGCAGTACTTC.

The table lists this clonotype with a few counts. This sequence joins TRBV20-1 and TRBJ2-7; maybe TRBD2 (5 bases). CDR1 and CDR2 (germline): DFQATT, SNEGSKA (reference sequence). This CDR3 is built from 12 residues. V dropped 2 bases and J dropped 7 bases, with 12 bases sitting between them. The CDR3 nucleotides are TGCAGTGCTAGACCCGAGCCGGGGGAGCAGTACTTC. Its translation: CSARPEPGEQYF.

Only a few counts were recorded for this clonotype. The rearrangement uses TRBV7-9 and TRBJ2-1, with D possibly matching TRBD1 (7 bases). CDR1 is SEHNR and CDR2 is FQNEAQ in the germline V gene (reference sequence). Trimming pared 6 bases from V and 2 bases from J, leaving 14 bases between. This CDR3 contains 15 residues. CDR3 nucleotide sequence: TGTGCCAGCAGGCCTTCCAGGGGGGCCTACAATGAGCAGTTCTTC. It translates to CASRPSRGAYNEQFF.

The chain links TRBV6-1 to TRBJ2-4; no firm D call. The germline gives CDR1 MNHNS, CDR2 SASEGT. With 5 bases removed from V and 8 bases from J, the gap between germline ends came to 13 bases. CDR3 length equals 13 residues. In DNA, the CDR3 is TGTGCCAGCAGTCCCCGGGCCGTGTACATTCAGTACTTC. Translation gives CASSPRAVYIQYF.

In the case of this clonotype: The junction departs from the called germline gene at one end, perhaps through a read error. The chain recombines TRBV4-1 with TRBJ1-2, with unresolved D. Germline V gene lookup returns CDR1 MGHRA and CDR2 YSYEKL. The length of the CDR3 is 14 residues. The CDR3 coding sequence is TGCGCCAGCAGCCAAGATGCTCATACCTATGACTACACCTTC. This gives the protein CASSQDAHTYDYTF.

This clonotype was observed a handful of times. This chain uses TRBV20-1 with TRBJ1-4; D might be TRBD1 (6 bases). Germline V lookup: CDR1 DFQATT, CDR2 SNEGSKA (reference sequence). This CDR3 has 15 residues. V shed 4 bases and J shed 7 bases, with 19 bases lying between them. Here the CDR3 DNA reads TGCAGTGCTACCCACAGGGCGCGACGTAGTGAAAAACTGTTTTTT. This translates into CSATHRARRSEKLFF.

This clonotype has just a few counts. This rearrangement joins TRBV11-2 to TRBJ2-7; D is possibly TRBD1 (6 bases). CDR3 length: 15 amino acids. V was trimmed by 4 bases and J by 2 bases, leaving 15 bases between them. The germline gives CDR1 SGHAT, CDR2 FQNNGV. In DNA, the CDR3 is TGTGCCAGCAGCTCCCAGACAGGCCCTACCTACGAGCAGTACTTC. Protein product: CASSSQTGPTYEQYF.

In regard to this clonotype: A read error is possible here, since a much larger clone lies one base away. The V gene is TRBV29-1, the J gene TRBJ2-7, with D possibly matching TRBD2 (5 bases). Trimming removed 5 bases from V and 7 bases from J, with 15 bases in between. The CDR3 loop spans 12 amino acids. From germline, CDR1 is SQVTM and CDR2 ANQGSEA. This CDR3 reads CSVRPSGDEQYF. CDR3 bases: TGCAGCGTTCGGCCCAGCGGCGATGAGCAGTACTTC.

V gene TRBV7-9 combines with J gene TRBJ1-1; D is undetermined. CDR3 length: 13 amino acids. The germline CDR1 and CDR2 sequences are SEHNR and FQNEAQ (reference sequence). The ends were cut back, 0 bases at V and 10 bases at J, with 12 bases in the middle. The CDR3 DNA sequence: TGTGCCAGCAGCTTAGCTCACGCTGATGGAGCTTTCTTT. Translation gives CASSLAHADGAFF.

This clonotype turned up a few times. This rearrangement joins TRBV5-1 to TRBJ2-1; D perhaps matches TRBD2 (5 bases). Trimming shortened V by 1 base and J by 3 bases, and 17 bases separated the two germline ends. The CDR3 covers 17 residues. Germline V CDR1 and CDR2: SGHRS, YFSETQ. The CDR3 DNA reads as TGCGCCAGCAGCTTGAGATCGGACTTAACCTACTACAATGAGCAGTTCTTC. Protein sequence: CASSLRSDLTYYNEQFF.

The chain uses TRBV7-2 and TRBJ2-1; 7 nucleotides match TRBD2. Germline V CDR1 and CDR2: SGHTA, FQGNSA. The CDR3 runs to 14 residues. J lost 6 bases, V lost 2 bases, and 4 bases had no gene match. This chain's CDR3 is CASSLRREINEQFF. CDR3 in DNA: TGTGCCAGCAGCTTAAGGCGGGAGATCAATGAGCAGTTCTTC.

This clonotype was counted between two and nine times. The V gene is TRBV3-1, the J gene TRBJ2-1; TRBD2 matches 10 bases. The trim removed 1 base at V and 5 bases at J, leaving 8 bases unmatched. The CDR3 covers 17 residues. From germline, CDR1 is LGHDT and CDR2 YNNKEL (reference sequence). Here the CDR3 DNA reads TGTGCCAGCAGCCAAGGGAATTATCTAGCGGGGGACAATGAGCAGTTCTTC. It is translated as CASSQGNYLAGDNEQFF.

This chain uses TRBV25-1 with TRBJ1-4; 10 bases are a match to TRBD1. In germline, CDR1 is MGHDK, CDR2 SYGVNS. The CDR3 has 14 residues. With 2 bases clipped from V and 8 bases from J, the junction kept 2 bases outside the gene matches. The CDR3 DNA follows: TGTGCCAGCAGTGAAGGACAGGGGGTGGAAAAACTGTTTTTT. Encoded protein: CASSEGQGVEKLFF.

Details on this clonotype: This clone may be a read error of a much larger clone one base away. This chain links TRBV25-1 with TRBJ1-6, with D uncertain. V lost 7 bases and J 0 bases, leaving 7 bases between the germline ends. Germline CDR1 reads MGHDK; CDR2 reads SYGVNS. This CDR3 contains 14 residues. Here the CDR3 DNA reads TGTGCCAGCAAGGAGAGCTCCTATAATTCACCCCTCCACTTT. This sequence encodes CASKESSYNSPLHF.

The V call is TRBV4-1, the J call TRBJ2-3, with unresolved D. Germline lookup yields CDR1 MGHRA and CDR2 YSYEKL. The CDR3 runs 15 residues. Trimming pared 4 bases from V and 3 bases from J, leaving 14 bases between. DNA of the CDR3: TGCGCCAGCAGCCCCCTGGCGGCCAAGACAGATACGCAGTATTTT. It codes for CASSPLAAKTDTQYF.

This chain links TRBV2 with TRBJ2-1; 12 nucleotides align to TRBD2. V lost 4 bases to trimming and J lost 7 bases; unmatched junction nucleotides: 5. This CDR3 has 15 residues. CDR1 is SNHLY and CDR2 is FYNNEI in the germline V gene. CDR3 sequence: CASSAGTSGFNEQFF. DNA of the CDR3: TGTGCCAGCAGTGCCGGGACTAGCGGGTTTAATGAGCAGTTCTTC. Looking up the rest from reference TRBV2 and TRBJ2-1 gives the full variable domain: EPEVTQTPSHQVTQMGQEVILRCVPISNHLYFYWYRQILGQKVEFLVSFYNNEISEKSEIFDDQFSVERPDGSNFTLKIRSTKLEDSAMYFCASSAGTSGFNEQFFGPGTRLTVL.

The CDR3 here is CASSITPGQLGPGGLVGRTQYF. DNA for the CDR3: TGTGCCAGCAGCATCACCCCAGGACAGCTTGGACCTGGGGGACTAGTGGGGAGAACGCAGTATTTT. This chain connects TRBV9 to TRBJ2-3; TRBD2 aligns across 8 bases. CDR1 SGDLS and CDR2 YYNGEE come from the germline V gene. The CDR3 is 22 residues long. Unmatched junction bases numbered 34, after V lost 4 bases and J lost 9 bases.